This T cell receptor (beta chain) stems from a study of blood T cell repertoires in COVID-19. Profiled with immunoSEQ multiplex PCR; TCRdb holds only in-frame clones, not every one. The sample yields 210,000 or so clones, about 90% seen once. The CDR3 runs to 17 residues. V shed 4 bases, J shed 0 bases, and the junction held 7 bases outside the gene matches. Germline assignment: CDR1 LNHDA and CDR2 SQIVND (reference sequence). Specimen: peripheral blood. The V call is TRBV19, the J call TRBJ1-2; 11 positions match TRBD1. This receptor was obtained from a man aged 40-50 years with active or convalescent COVID-19. The CDR3 bases are TGTGCCAGTAGTAGCACGGACAGGGGGCCCGCTAACTATGGCTACACCTTC. Translation gives CASSSTDRGPANYGYTF.